A single sample gave rise to the 32 T cell receptor beta chains below, sequenced in a study of cytomegalovirus exposure and HLA in healthy donors. PCR employed 60 Vbeta and 13 Jbeta primers. Using immunoSEQ multiplex PCR, the repertoire was profiled, and TCRdb retains in-frame clones only, with some absent. The data contain about 130,000 clones, around 82% of them singletons. The source material was PBMCs. The receptors originated from a boy younger than 18 in good health and CMV-seronegative.

V is TRBV11-2 and J is TRBJ2-7; TRBD2 matches 7 bases. CDR3 length: 17 residues. V dropped 4 bases and J dropped 2; count of bases not matched to a gene: 14. Germline-derived CDR1 and CDR2 are SGHAT and FQNNGV. The CDR3 DNA is TGTGCCAGCAGCTCTCCTTGGCGGGGGTTAATTACCTACGAGCAGTACTTC. Its translation is CASSSPWRGLITYEQYF.

This chain joins TRBV7-9 and TRBJ1-1; 8 bases match TRBD1. The CDR3 consists of 12 residues. The V segment lost 4 bases and the J segment 7 bases; nucleotides outside the gene matches: 2. Germline assignment: CDR1 SEHNR and CDR2 FQNEAQ (reference sequence). CDR3 protein: CASSSGQGEAFF. The DNA for the CDR3 is TGTGCCAGCAGCTCAGGACAGGGTGAAGCTTTCTTT.

This chain links TRBV23-1 with TRBJ1-3; maybe TRBD1 (5 bases). TRBV23-1 is an ORF; its function is uncertain. With 10 bases removed from V and 4 bases from J, the gap between germline ends came to 20 bases. This CDR3 region has 15 residues. CDR3 amino acids: CATGGAGTLGNTIYF. CDR3 DNA: TGCGCCACCGGGGGAGCCGGGACCCTCGGAAACACCATATATTTT.

The V call is TRBV4-3, the J call TRBJ1-2; 9 bases align to TRBD1. The CDR3 length is 14 residues. Germline CDR1 LGHNA, CDR2 YSLEER. Losses at the gene ends were 4 bases for V and 8 bases for J; bases not matched to a gene: 8. The CDR3 is CASSPNRGLPGYTF. In DNA form, the CDR3 reads TGCGCCAGCAGCCCAAACAGGGGGCTTCCCGGCTACACCTTC.

This clone was observed a few times. V usage is TRBV5-4 and J usage is TRBJ1-1; D is uncertain. The V end lost 0 bases, the J end lost 3 bases, and 6 bases lay between the germline ends. The germline V gene has CDR1 SGHNT and CDR2 YYREEE (reference sequence). This CDR3 spans 13 amino acids. This CDR3 reads CASSLVLDTEAFF. CDR3 nucleotides: TGTGCCAGCAGCTTGGTGCTAGACACTGAAGCTTTCTTT.

The CDR3 DNA follows: TGTGCCAGCTCACTACTAGCGGCCCGCTCCTACAATGAGCAGTTCTTC. Residues: CASSLLAARSYNEQFF. The genes are TRBV18 and TRBJ2-1; 8 positions agree with TRBD2. V gave up 4 bases and J gave up 0 bases; unmatched junction bases: 5. Germline CDR1 KGHSH, CDR2 LQKENI. CDR3 length: 16 amino acids.

The CDR3 protein is CASSPRGDGELFF. In DNA form, the CDR3 reads TGCGCCAGCAGCCCCCGGGGGGACGGGGAGCTGTTTTTT. The rearrangement uses TRBV5-1 and TRBJ2-2, with TRBD2 identical over 7 bases. The CDR3 loop spans 13 amino acids. Germline trimming cut 4 bases from V and 7 bases from J; bases unmatched to any gene: 4. Germline values: CDR1 SGHRS, CDR2 YFSETQ.

The chain combines TRBV5-4 with TRBJ2-4, with D maybe TRBD1 (6 bases). Per the germline V gene, CDR1 is SGHNT and CDR2 is YYREEE (reference sequence). This CDR3 has 17 residues. Trimming pared 3 bases from V and 3 bases from J, leaving 19 bases between. CDR3 coding DNA: TGTGCCAGCAGCTCGTCTGGGGGACATGAAGTCAAAAACATTCAGTACTTC. This codes for CASSSSGGHEVKNIQYF.

This clone was picked up one time. The chain carries TRBV7-2 and TRBJ1-6, with unresolved D. CDR3 length: 14 amino acids. V was cut by 0 bases and J by 4 bases, with 4 bases left in between. Germline V CDR1 and CDR2: SGHTA, FQGNSA. This CDR3 is CASSLATYNSPLHF. CDR3 nucleotides: TGTGCCAGCAGCTTAGCGACATATAATTCACCCCTCCACTTT.

This clone turned up a few times. The chain joins TRBV6-5 to TRBJ2-2; tentatively, D is TRBD2 (6 bases). The CDR3 is 15 residues long. The V and J ends lost 0 bases and 4 bases respectively, with 9 bases between them. Germline V gene sequence: CDR1 MNHEY, CDR2 SVGAGI. Here the CDR3 reads CASSYSTSFTGELFF. In nucleotides, the CDR3 is TGTGCCAGCAGTTACTCGACTAGTTTCACCGGGGAGCTGTTTTTT.

The rearrangement links TRBV2 to TRBJ2-7; D is perhaps TRBD1 (6 bases). The CDR3 covers 11 residues. Germline V gene lookup returns CDR1 SNHLY and CDR2 FYNNEI. V was cut by 11 bases and J by 6 bases, with 14 bases left in between. CDR3 in DNA: TGTGCCTGGACCGGGACAACCGAGCAGTACTTC. It translates to CAWTGTTEQYF.

This chain links TRBV5-6 with TRBJ2-7; D perhaps matches TRBD1 (6 bases). V was clipped by 6 bases and J by 2 bases, with 15 bases between them. The length of the CDR3 is 14 residues. The V gene's germline CDR1 is SGHDT and CDR2 YYEEEE. The CDR3 DNA follows: TGTGCCAGCACCCTGAGCAGGGGCACCTACGAGCAGTACTTC. This sequence encodes CASTLSRGTYEQYF.

The chain joins TRBV5-1 to TRBJ2-3; TRBD1 matches 7 bases. The trim removed 3 bases at V and 0 bases at J, leaving 1 base unmatched. This CDR3 has 14 residues. The V gene's germline CDR1 is SGHRS and CDR2 YFSETQ. In DNA form, the CDR3 reads TGCGCCAGCAGCTCGACAGGGAGCACAGATACGCAGTATTTT. Protein sequence: CASSSTGSTDTQYF. Variable domain in full (rest from reference TRBV5-1 and TRBJ2-3): KAGVTQTPRYLIKTRGQQVTLSCSPISGHRSVSWYQQTPGQGLQFLFEYFSETQRNKGNFPGRFSGRQFSNSRSEMNVSTLELGDSALYLCASSSTGSTDTQYFGPGTRLTVL.

The J gene is TRBJ1-2, the V gene TRBV5-4; D perhaps matches TRBD1 (5 bases). Per the germline V gene, CDR1 is SGHNT and CDR2 is YYREEE (reference sequence). The CDR3 sequence is 13 residues long. V was cut by 0 bases and J by 4 bases, with 7 bases left in between. This chain's CDR3 is CASSLDRSYGYTF. The CDR3 bases are TGTGCCAGCAGCTTGGACAGGAGCTATGGCTACACCTTC.

The rearrangement links TRBV5-1 to TRBJ2-5; no firm D call. This CDR3 has 14 residues. Trimming stripped 1 base from V and 2 bases from J, with 9 bases between. The germline gives CDR1 SGHRS, CDR2 YFSETQ. The CDR3 DNA sequence: TGCGCCAGCAGCTTGCTCTCTTCTCAAGAGACCCAGTACTTC. This translates into CASSLLSSQETQYF.

The chain combines TRBV19 with TRBJ2-1; TRBD1 is a possible D gene (6 bases). The germline V gene has CDR1 LNHDA and CDR2 SQIVND (reference sequence). V shed 0 bases and J shed 5 bases, with 14 bases lying between them. This CDR3 spans 16 amino acids. For the CDR3, the DNA is TGTGCCAGTAGTATAGATCGGCAGGGGTTCCACAATGAGCAGTTCTTC. Amino acid sequence: CASSIDRQGFHNEQFF. The complete variable domain, with remaining parts taken from reference TRBV19 and TRBJ2-1, reads DGGITQSPKYLFRKEGQNVTLSCEQNLNHDAMYWYRQDPGQGLRLIYYSQIVNDFQKGDIAEGYSVSREKKESFPLTVTSAQKNPTAFYLCASSIDRQGFHNEQFFGPGTRLTVL.

V and J are TRBV19 and TRBJ1-4; TRBD1 is a possible D gene (5 bases). Looked up from germline, CDR1 is LNHDA and CDR2 is SQIVND (reference sequence). The CDR3 spans 12 residues. The V and J ends lost 5 bases and 8 bases respectively, with 9 bases between them. The CDR3 region has the DNA TGTGCCAGTAGTGGGCGGGACGAAAAACTGTTTTTT. Translation gives CASSGRDEKLFF.

The genes are TRBV9 and TRBJ1-1, with 10 bases that match TRBD1. The V and J ends lost 0 bases and 6 bases, in that order; junction bases with no gene match: 2. CDR3 size: 14 residues. The V gene's germline CDR1 is SGDLS and CDR2 YYNGEE. The CDR3 sequence is CASSVVTGGAEAFF. The CDR3 DNA reads as TGTGCCAGCAGCGTAGTGACAGGGGGCGCTGAAGCTTTCTTT.

The chain is built from TRBV11-3 and TRBJ2-3; D possibly corresponds to TRBD2 (5 bases). The CDR3 covers 14 residues. CDR1 SGHNT and CDR2 YENEEA come from the germline V gene. V shed 3 bases and J shed 3 bases, with 10 bases lying between them. The CDR3 is CASSLGGRTDTQYF. CDR3 in DNA: TGTGCCAGCAGCTTGGGCGGGCGGACAGATACGCAGTATTTT.

This clone was recorded a few times. The chain combines TRBV6-1 with TRBJ1-2; D is ambiguous. The length of the CDR3 is 15 residues. V was clipped by 3 bases and J by 0 bases, with 11 bases between them. The germline V gene encodes CDR1 MNHNS and CDR2 SASEGT. CDR3 sequence: CASSETLEANYGYTF. The CDR3 region has the DNA TGTGCCAGCAGTGAGACACTCGAAGCTAACTATGGCTACACCTTC.

This chain uses TRBV6-1 with TRBJ1-2, with 10 bases identical to TRBD1. CDR1 is MNHNS, CDR2 SASEGT, per germline. J gave up 4 bases and V 2 bases, and 4 bases lay outside the gene matches. This CDR3 region has 15 residues. CDR3 amino acids: CASSERDRGGYGYTF. The DNA for the CDR3 is TGTGCCAGCAGTGAAAGGGACAGGGGAGGCTATGGCTACACCTTC.

A few counts support this clone. The chain carries TRBV5-1 and TRBJ1-1, with 8 bases aligning to TRBD1. Germline V lookup: CDR1 SGHRS, CDR2 YFSETQ. CDR3 length: 13 residues. The V gene end was trimmed by 6 bases and the J gene end by 4 bases; junction bases not matched to a gene: 5. CDR3 nucleotides: TGCGCCAGCACAGGACAGGGACGCACTGAAGCTTTCTTT. Its translation is CASTGQGRTEAFF.

In its sample, this clone was seen a few times. The chain employs TRBV4-1 and TRBJ1-5; 7 bases line up with TRBD1. The CDR3 is made up of 18 amino acids. Germline V gives CDR1 MGHRA, CDR2 YSYEKL. V shed 4 bases, J shed 1 base, and the junction held 13 bases outside the gene matches. The CDR3 sequence is CASSRSSGGPWSNQPQHF. The CDR3 coding sequence is TGCGCCAGCAGCCGATCCTCAGGGGGGCCTTGGAGCAATCAGCCCCAGCATTTT.

This clone showed up just once. This chain uses TRBV4-2 with TRBJ2-5; 8 bases are a match to TRBD2. Germline V gene sequence: CDR1 LGHNA, CDR2 YNFKEQ. V was clipped by 1 base and J by 5 bases; unmatched bases: 0. This CDR3 spans 13 amino acids. CDR3 region: CASSQGTSETQYF. CDR3 in DNA: TGTGCCAGCAGCCAAGGGACTAGCGAGACCCAGTACTTC.

This clone showed up just once. The chain uses TRBV5-1 and TRBJ1-1; possible D gene TRBD1, 5 bases. Trimming left V 1 base short and J 6 bases short, with 13 bases between. Germline V lookup: CDR1 SGHRS, CDR2 YFSETQ. The CDR3 has 14 residues. CDR3 region: CASSLTRTISEAFF. Here the CDR3 DNA reads TGCGCCAGCAGCTTGACCCGGACAATTTCTGAAGCTTTCTTT.

The chain combines TRBV25-1 with TRBJ1-2; D possibly corresponds to TRBD1 (5 bases). The CDR3 sequence is 16 residues long. The germline V gene encodes CDR1 MGHDK and CDR2 SYGVNS. V was trimmed by 4 bases and J by 2 bases, leaving 17 bases between them. The CDR3 coding sequence is TGTGCCAGCAGTGGTTCCCCGGACATCGGGAACTATGGCTACACCTTC. Its protein product is CASSGSPDIGNYGYTF.

This chain links TRBV5-1 with TRBJ1-6, with D perhaps TRBD1 (5 bases). In germline, CDR1 is SGHRS, CDR2 YFSETQ. CDR3 length equals 17 residues. V dropped 1 base and J dropped 0 bases, with 11 bases sitting between them. CDR3 coding DNA: TGCGCCAGCAGCTTGAAGGGGCGAAGCTCCTATAATTCACCCCTCCACTTT. It is translated as CASSLKGRSSYNSPLHF.

J is TRBJ2-2 and V is TRBV25-1; D is unresolved. The CDR3 covers 13 residues. The V gene's germline CDR1 is MGHDK and CDR2 SYGVNS. V was cut by 6 bases and J by 4 bases, with 9 bases left in between. The CDR3 nucleotides read TGTGCCAGCAGGAGACTTACCACCGGGGAGCTGTTTTTT. As protein: CASRRLTTGELFF. The full variable domain, rest sourced from reference TRBV25-1 and TRBJ2-2, is EADIYQTPRYLVIGTGKKITLECSQTMGHDKMYWYQQDPGMELHLIHYSYGVNSTEKGDLSSESTVSRIRTEHFPLTLESARPSHTSQYLCASRRLTTGELFFGEGSRLTVL.

The gene calls are TRBV7-6 and TRBJ1-3; 8 positions match TRBD1. This CDR3 is built from 19 residues. Trimming at V came to 0 bases and at J to 2 bases, leaving 12 bases not matched to a gene. Germline lookup yields CDR1 SGHVS and CDR2 FNYEAQ. This chain's CDR3 is CASSLAQGAQSRTGNTIYF. The CDR3 DNA reads TGTGCCAGCAGCTTAGCGCAGGGGGCGCAGAGCCGGACTGGAAACACCATATATTTT.

The CDR3 region has the DNA TGTGCCTGGAGTGAGGGACTAGCGGGAGGGGCCACCCAGTACTTC. Translating gives CAWSEGLAGGATQYF. V is TRBV30 and J is TRBJ2-5; 16 bases fit TRBD2. V lost 1 base, J lost 8 bases, and 4 bases stayed unmatched. Per germline, CDR1 GTSNPN and CDR2 SVGIG (reference sequence). This CDR3 is built from 15 residues.

Notes on this clone: Germline is not matched at one junction end, which may reflect a read error. The V call is TRBV6-5, the J call TRBJ1-2; 8 nucleotides line up with TRBD1. The germline V gene has CDR1 MNHEY and CDR2 SVGAGI. The CDR3 is 13 residues long. Here the CDR3 DNA reads TGTGCCAGCAGTTACGACAGGGGATATGGCTACCCCTTC. It codes for CASSYDRGYGYPF.

A remark on this clone: This sample also contains other DNA sequences that code for the same CDR3. V and J are TRBV2 and TRBJ2-1; D possibly corresponds to TRBD2 (6 bases). The CDR3 covers 14 residues. Trimming removed 4 bases at V and 3 bases at J, with 10 bases between. In germline, CDR1 is SNHLY, CDR2 FYNNEI. CDR3 loop: CASSVSGDYNEQFF. The DNA of the CDR3 is TGTGCCAGCAGTGTTAGCGGAGACTACAATGAGCAGTTCTTC.